A single sample is the source of the 8 T cell receptor beta chains below, sequenced in a study of T cells after yellow fever vaccination. TCRdb fed the 5' RACE reads into MiXCR, producing one record per CDR3 protein. The data contain roughly 520,000 distinct CDR3 sequences, 21% of them singletons. Sequencing used PBMCs, obtained roughly 20 days after the first yellow fever vaccination. The receptors shown here come from a man aged 18 to 35 who received the YFV17D yellow fever vaccine.

The chain is built from TRBV5-1 and TRBJ2-6, with 9 bases identical to TRBD1. The CDR3 extends over 20 amino acids. J lost 0 bases, V lost 0 bases, and 10 bases had no gene match. Germline values: CDR1 SGHRS, CDR2 YFSETQ. The CDR3 nucleotides are TGCGCCAGCAGCTTGGGGACAGGGGAAGATGGAAGCTCTGGGGCCAACGTCCTGACTTTC. Residues: CASSLGTGEDGSSGANVLTF. Together with reference TRBV5-1 and TRBJ2-6, the CDR3 gives the full variable domain: KAGVTQTPRYLIKTRGQQVTLSCSPISGHRSVSWYQQTPGQGLQFLFEYFSETQRNKGNFPGRFSGRQFSNSRSEMNVSTLELGDSALYLCASSLGTGEDGSSGANVLTFGAGSRLTVL.

J is TRBJ1-1 and V is TRBV6-5; no firm D call. Trimming removed 0 bases at V and 3 bases at J, with 8 bases between. The germline V gene encodes CDR1 MNHEY and CDR2 SVGAGI. This CDR3 has 14 residues. DNA of the CDR3: TGTGCCAGCAGTTACTCAAGAAGGGACACTGAAGCTTTCTTT. This sequence encodes CASSYSRRDTEAFF.

Only a few counts were recorded for this clonotype. This chain joins TRBV3-1 and TRBJ2-4, with 7 bases lining up with TRBD2. The trim removed 2 bases at V and 7 bases at J, leaving 5 bases unmatched. Per germline, CDR1 LGHDT and CDR2 YNNKEL (reference sequence). The CDR3 has 14 residues. The CDR3 sequence: CASSQRGDYNIQYF. Here the CDR3 DNA reads TGTGCCAGCAGCCAACGGGGGGATTACAACATTCAGTACTTC.

This clonotype was counted between two and nine times. The V and J genes are TRBV5-1 and TRBJ1-2; TRBD1 is a possible D gene (6 bases). V lost 0 bases and J 10 bases, leaving 16 bases between the germline ends. The CDR3 is made up of 14 amino acids. CDR1 SGHRS and CDR2 YFSETQ come from the germline V gene. The CDR3 sequence is CASSLEGGQVDYTF. The CDR3 coding sequence is TGCGCCAGCAGCTTGGAAGGGGGGCAAGTTGACTACACCTTC.

This clonotype has more than one count but fewer than ten. The rearrangement links TRBV7-2 to TRBJ2-7; unclear D gene. This CDR3 comprises 15 residues. Germline lookup yields CDR1 SGHTA and CDR2 FQGNSA. Between the trimmed V and J ends, which lost 5 bases and 0 bases, there was a span of 14 bases. For the CDR3, the DNA is TGTGCCAGCAGCCGGAGTAGGACGGCCTCCTACGAGCAGTACTTC. It yields the protein CASSRSRTASYEQYF. The variable domain in full, with the rest retrieved from reference TRBV7-2 and TRBJ2-7, is GAGVSQSPSNKVTEKGKDVELRCDPISGHTALYWYRQSLGQGLEFLIYFQGNSAPDKSGLPSDRFSAERTGGSVSTLTIQRTQQEDSAVYLCASSRSRTASYEQYFGPGTRLTVT.

The chain couples TRBV28 to TRBJ1-1; D might be TRBD1 (6 bases). V was clipped by 6 bases and J by 2 bases, with 16 bases between them. The CDR3 is 15 residues long. Germline CDR1 and CDR2: MDHEN and SYDVKM. CDR3 coding DNA: TGTGCCAGCAGCTCCGCGGCGACAGGAAACACTGAAGCTTTCTTT. It specifies CASSSAATGNTEAFF.

The chain has TRBV24-1 and TRBJ2-1; 9 bases match TRBD1. CDR3 size: 15 residues. Trimming removed 4 bases from V and 5 bases from J; junction bases left unmatched: 5. Germline V gives CDR1 KGHDR, CDR2 SFDVKD. CDR3 nucleotide sequence: TGTGCCACCAGTGACGTACAGGGGGCAAACAATGAGCAGTTCTTC. It specifies CATSDVQGANNEQFF.

The chain combines TRBV6-2 or TRBV6-3 with TRBJ2-7; 7 nucleotides agree with TRBD2. This CDR3 is built from 14 residues. Germline-derived CDR1 and CDR2 are MNHEY and SVGEGT. Germline trimming cut 8 bases from V and 0 bases from J; bases unmatched to any gene: 7. In DNA, the CDR3 is TGTGCCAGCCACCGGGACTACAACTCCTACGAGCAGTACTTC. Translation gives CASHRDYNSYEQYF.